This T cell receptor (beta chain) was identified during a study of beta chain features in type 1 diabetes. About the research overall: Healthy donors and patients showed comparable age, gender and cell yields. Across all samples, some 98 million sorted cells were examined.

Germline V CDR1 and CDR2: SGHRS, YFSETQ. The junction had 9 bases not matched to a gene; V was cut back by 5 bases and J by 5 bases. The CDR3 length is 14 residues. Study findings and constraints: Moderate but significant shortening of TCRB CDR3s was recorded in all four CD4+ subsets from Type 1 diabetes patients.

This clone was found once. Its antigen is currently unknown. The study reverse transcribed the entire isolated RNA, so it sequenced expressed TCRB transcripts. Assay: immunoSEQ multiplex PCR; the TCRdb copy retains only in-frame clones and omits some. The table shows 300,000 or so clones, with 9.3% occurring only once. The sequenced sample consisted of central memory CD4+ T cells from blood. The chain employs TRBV5-1 and TRBJ1-2; 7 positions match TRBD1. The TCR comes from a man under 40 with type 1 diabetes. CDR3 sequence: CASRVSTGKYGYTF. Written as DNA, the CDR3 is TGCGCCAGCAGGGTATCGACAGGGAAGTATGGCTACACCTTC.